These 9 T cell receptor beta chains were sequenced from one sample in a study of blood T cells in healthy people across ages (dated by TCRdb to about 2015). Library creation used 5' RACE. Sequencing was carried out with an Illumina HiSeq 2500. The second PCR ran for roughly 7 to 11 cycles and used a J-beta primer mix along with a sample-barcoded 5' primer. The public reads were reanalyzed by TCRdb: fastp trimming at Q25, MiXCR alignment, in-frame beta chains only. Each record represents a unique CDR3 protein, reported with the most common genes and DNA among its rows. The sample records over a million distinct CDR3 sequences, under 55% of which are singletons. The ten largest clonotypes hold 15% to 20% of the sample. Sequences were obtained from blood. The receptors shown here come from a woman aged 55-75 years in good health.

At least ten counts were recorded for this clonotype. The chain employs TRBV20-1 and TRBJ2-5; D may be TRBD2 (5 bases). The CDR3 is made up of 11 amino acids. V was shortened by 4 bases and J by 7 bases, with 10 bases between the two germline ends. CDR1 and CDR2 from the germline V gene are DFQATT and SNEGSKA (reference sequence). In nucleotides, the CDR3 is TGCAGTGCTAAACTTCTAGCGACCCAGTACTTC. Its protein is CSAKLLATQYF.

The table lists this clonotype with a count of one. The junction does not match germline at one end; this may be a read error. The V call is TRBV12-3 or TRBV12-4, the J call TRBJ2-3; D is perhaps TRBD1 or TRBD2 (5 bases each). The CDR3 runs 13 residues. The CDR3 coding sequence is TGTACCAGCATCATACGACAGAGCGGTACGCAGTATTTT. Its protein is CTSIIRQSGTQYF.

The sample holds a few counts of this clonotype. This chain uses TRBV9 with TRBJ2-7; a weak D match, TRBD2 (5 bases). Germline CDR1 SGDLS, CDR2 YYNGEE. The CDR3 loop spans 14 amino acids. V lost 2 bases to trimming and J lost 4 bases, with 13 bases between them. The CDR3 reads CASSVDARVYEQYF. Here the CDR3 DNA reads TGTGCCAGCAGCGTGGACGCGAGGGTATACGAGCAGTACTTC. Full variable domain (outside the CDR3, taken from reference TRBV9 and TRBJ2-7): DSGVTQTPKHLITATGQRVTLRCSPRSGDLSVYWYQQSLDQGLQFLIQYYNGEERAKGNILERFSAQQFPDLHSELNLSSLELGDSALYFCASSVDARVYEQYFGPGTRLTVT.

V usage is TRBV5-1 and J usage is TRBJ2-1; weak D call: TRBD1 (6 bases). CDR1 and CDR2 from the germline V gene are SGHRS and YFSETQ. Deletions cut 2 bases from V and 5 bases from J, with 14 bases between. This CDR3 contains 15 residues. The CDR3 is CASSFLTGTNNEQFF. CDR3 sequence (DNA): TGCGCCAGCAGCTTCCTGACAGGAACAAACAATGAGCAGTTCTTC.

V usage is TRBV20-1 and J usage is TRBJ2-7; D is undetermined. Trimming cost V 0 bases and J 4 bases, with 10 bases left between them. The CDR3 totals 13 residues. Germline values: CDR1 DFQATT, CDR2 SNEGSKA (reference sequence). This CDR3 is CSAREPSKYEQYF. The CDR3, as DNA: TGCAGTGCTAGAGAACCATCAAAGTACGAGCAGTACTTC.

This clonotype was counted many times. The chain joins TRBV3-1 to TRBJ1-5; 7 positions agree with TRBD1. V gave up 6 bases and J gave up 1 base; unmatched junction bases: 3. The CDR3 is 14 amino acids. Germline loops: CDR1 LGHDT, CDR2 YNNKEL (reference sequence). The CDR3 DNA is TGTGCCAGCAGTCAACAGGGGAGCAATCAGCCCCAGCATTTT. It is translated as CASSQQGSNQPQHF.

V and J are TRBV15 and TRBJ2-3; D gene uncertain. Per the germline V gene, CDR1 is LNHNV and CDR2 is YYDKDF (reference sequence). V lost 9 bases, J lost 1 base, and 14 bases lay in between. This CDR3 has 14 amino acids. CDR3 loop: CATSPVSGTDTQYF. The CDR3 coding sequence is TGTGCCACTTCCCCGGTGAGCGGCACAGATACGCAGTATTTT.

The chain combines TRBV29-1 with TRBJ1-1; TRBD1 is a possible D gene (5 bases). There are 15 residues in the CDR3. CDR1 and CDR2 (germline): SQVTM, ANQGSEA. The CDR3 DNA reads as TGCAGTGTGAGGAACACCCAGGGTGGAAACACTGAAGCTTTCTTT. This gives the protein CSVRNTQGGNTEAFF.

There are a few counts of this clonotype. The chain couples TRBV4-1 to TRBJ2-4; D gene ambiguous. The germline V gene encodes CDR1 MGHRA and CDR2 YSYEKL. V was pared by 5 bases and J by 9 bases, with 17 bases between. This CDR3 has 14 amino acids. This CDR3 reads CASSTPNGYGIQYF. The CDR3 DNA follows: TGCGCCAGCAGCACCCCTAATGGGTATGGCATTCAGTACTTC.